The present TCR beta chain was sequenced within a study of T cell responses to AZD1222 COVID-19 vaccine. The V gene lost 6 bases and the J gene lost 2 bases, with 13 bases spanning the gap. CDR1 and CDR2 from the germline V gene are MDHEN and SYDVKM. The CDR3 sequence is 15 residues long. Study-level results: None of the repertoires were sampled until the peak T cell response had passed. The reported proportion of spike-specific TCRs targeting unmutated variant regions was nearly half.

Of note for this clone: The antigen remains undetermined.

Generated by immunoSEQ multiplex PCR, the TCRdb table keeps only in-frame clones and is missing some. The sample includes roughly 150,000 clones, more than 90% of them seen just once. The specimen comprised peripheral blood, sampled 28 days after the second AZD1222 dose. This TCR derives from an adult who received the AZD1222 COVID-19 vaccine. The chain links TRBV28 to TRBJ2-2, with unresolved D. CDR3 sequence: CASSAGQVNTGELFF. Here the CDR3 DNA reads TGTGCCAGCAGCGCTGGTCAGGTAAACACCGGGGAGCTGTTTTTT.